These 6 T cell receptor beta chains share one sample of origin, sequenced in a study of T cell responses to AZD1222 COVID-19 vaccine. TCRdb keeps only in-frame clones here, not all; method: immunoSEQ multiplex PCR. The sample gives about 150,000 clones, about 90% of which show up once; 2.5% to 4% is in the top ten. The material sequenced was peripheral blood, taken 28 days after the second AZD1222 dose. These receptors were taken from an adult who received the AZD1222 COVID-19 vaccine.

The gene calls are TRBV5-1 and TRBJ2-7; 8 bases are shared with TRBD1. This CDR3 region has 16 residues. The germline V gene encodes CDR1 SGHRS and CDR2 YFSETQ. Losses at the gene ends were 3 bases for V and 5 bases for J; bases not matched to a gene: 13. CDR3 coding DNA: TGCGCCAGCAGCTCTACCCCCCGGACAGGGTTCCACGAGCAGTACTTC. This encodes CASSSTPRTGFHEQYF. The complete variable domain, with remaining parts taken from reference TRBV5-1 and TRBJ2-7, reads KAGVTQTPRYLIKTRGQQVTLSCSPISGHRSVSWYQQTPGQGLQFLFEYFSETQRNKGNFPGRFSGRQFSNSRSEMNVSTLELGDSALYLCASSSTPRTGFHEQYFGPGTRLTVT.

This chain connects TRBV19 to TRBJ2-7; D may be TRBD2 (5 bases). Germline CDR1 and CDR2: LNHDA and SQIVND (reference sequence). Between the trimmed V and J ends, which lost 5 bases and 2 bases, there was a span of 13 bases. This CDR3 has 14 residues. The CDR3 sequence is CASSSLAPTYEQYF. CDR3 nucleotide sequence: TGTGCCAGTAGTTCTCTAGCCCCCACCTACGAGCAGTACTTC.

The chain couples TRBV18 to TRBJ1-2; D unresolved. The CDR3 consists of 13 residues. Trimming left V 2 bases short and J 7 bases short, with 11 bases between. Per germline, CDR1 KGHSH and CDR2 LQKENI. The CDR3 DNA follows: TGTGCCAGCTCACCATCCCCCCGGGCTGGCTACACCTTC. As protein: CASSPSPRAGYTF.

This chain uses TRBV10-3 with TRBJ2-1; 16 bases fit TRBD2. The CDR3 length is 17 residues. The V and J ends lost 4 bases and 7 bases, in that order; junction bases with no gene match: 7. CDR1 is ENHRY and CDR2 is SYGVKD in the germline V gene. The CDR3 DNA is TGTGCCATCAGTGCCCCCCGGGGACTAGCGGGAGGGAATGAGCAGTTCTTC. The encoded protein is CAISAPRGLAGGNEQFF.

V usage is TRBV2 and J usage is TRBJ2-1; 8 bases are a match to TRBD2. The V gene's germline CDR1 is SNHLY and CDR2 FYNNEI. Trimming removed 2 bases from V and 9 bases from J; junction bases left unmatched: 6. The CDR3 loop spans 14 amino acids. The CDR3 coding sequence is TGTGCCAGCAGTGAAACTAGCGGAACTACTGAGCAGTTCTTC. Translating gives CASSETSGTTEQFF.

This clone was found once. This chain links TRBV15 with TRBJ1-5, with D unresolved. The germline V and J ends were trimmed by 1 base and 7 bases, with 5 bases remaining between them. The CDR3 totals 12 residues. The germline CDR1 and CDR2 sequences are LNHNV and YYDKDF (reference sequence). The CDR3 DNA reads TGTGCCACCAGCAGAGTGGACCAGCCCCAGCATTTT. Translation gives CATSRVDQPQHF.